The entry that follows covers one T cell receptor beta chain sequence. Thawed PBMCs were FACS-sorted into unstimulated CD4+CD25+CD127- regulatory T cells, CD4+CD25- non-regulatory cells, CD4 and CD8 cells. This sample was included in a study of Tregs in tolerant kidney transplant recipients. The wider study: Related graft donors supplied nonmyeloablative bone marrow transplants, and mixed chimerism was transient.

Measured with immunoSEQ multiplex PCR; TCRdb has only the in-frame clones, and not every one. In the table there are 60,000 to 95,000 clones, around 98% of which are singletons. V shed 0 bases, J shed 10 bases, and the junction held 14 bases outside the gene matches. Germline loops: CDR1 LGHNA, CDR2 YSLEER. This CDR3 has 16 amino acids. This receptor was taken from a human donor who received a combined kidney and bone marrow transplant. V and J are TRBV4-3 and TRBJ1-1, with TRBD1 matching over 7 bases. Specimen: CD4+ T cells from blood, collected before the transplant. DNA of the CDR3: TGCGCCAGCAGCCAAGATAAGGGGACAGCACTACAAGGAGCTTTCTTT. It codes for CASSQDKGTALQGAFF.